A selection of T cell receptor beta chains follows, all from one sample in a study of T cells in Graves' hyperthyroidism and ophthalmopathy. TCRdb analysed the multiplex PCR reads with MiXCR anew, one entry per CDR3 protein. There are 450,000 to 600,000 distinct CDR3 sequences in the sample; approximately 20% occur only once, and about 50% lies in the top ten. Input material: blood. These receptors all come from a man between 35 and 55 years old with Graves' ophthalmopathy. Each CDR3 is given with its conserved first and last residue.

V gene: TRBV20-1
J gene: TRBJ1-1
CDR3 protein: CSAPRGGGNTEAFF

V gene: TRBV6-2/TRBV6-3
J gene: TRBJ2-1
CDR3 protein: CASSYLGRRNEQFF

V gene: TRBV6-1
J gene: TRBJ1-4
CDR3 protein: CASSPGRGFEKLFF

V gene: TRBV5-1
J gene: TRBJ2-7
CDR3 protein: CASSSPTNPTSGTLLLSYEQYF

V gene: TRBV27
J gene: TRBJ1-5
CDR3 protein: CASSLSVFQPQHF

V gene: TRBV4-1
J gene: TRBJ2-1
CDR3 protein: CASSPLSGTSYNEQFF

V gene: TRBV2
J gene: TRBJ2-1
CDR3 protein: CASSPGQGVNEQFF

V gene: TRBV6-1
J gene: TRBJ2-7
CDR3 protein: CTSSRQGPTVEQYF

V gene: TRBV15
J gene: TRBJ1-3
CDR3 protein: CATSRDTQPGDTIYF

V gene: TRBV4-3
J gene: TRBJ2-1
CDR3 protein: CASSQDLEAGPGDEQFF

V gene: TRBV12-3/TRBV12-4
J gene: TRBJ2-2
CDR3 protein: CASSSRGGAYGELFF

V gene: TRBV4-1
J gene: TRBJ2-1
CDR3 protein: CASSLMPASGEQFF

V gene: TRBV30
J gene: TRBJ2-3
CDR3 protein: CAWSTTWSRGTDTQYF

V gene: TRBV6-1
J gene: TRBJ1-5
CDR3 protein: CASSRVDQPQHF

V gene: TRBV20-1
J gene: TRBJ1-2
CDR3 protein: CSARDQPRTGYTF

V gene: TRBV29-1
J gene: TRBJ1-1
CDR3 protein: CSVPPNTEAFF

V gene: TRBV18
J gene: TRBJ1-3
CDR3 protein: CASSPLRTLSGNTIYF

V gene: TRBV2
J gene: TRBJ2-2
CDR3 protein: CASRPAGGAAGELFF

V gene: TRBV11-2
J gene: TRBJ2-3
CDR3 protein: CASGYPPTGTSGSLDTQYF

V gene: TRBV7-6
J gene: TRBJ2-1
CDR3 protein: CASRDMNNEQFF

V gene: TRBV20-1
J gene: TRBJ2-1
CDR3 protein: CSALPSLGQFFYNEQFF

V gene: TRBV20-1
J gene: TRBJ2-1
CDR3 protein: CSTRTGTSDYEQFF

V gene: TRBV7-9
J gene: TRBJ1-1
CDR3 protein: CASSIQGVTEAFF

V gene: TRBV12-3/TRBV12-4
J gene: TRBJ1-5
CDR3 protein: CASSLVDSSPQHF

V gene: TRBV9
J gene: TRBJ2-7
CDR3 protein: CASSARSGQTYEQYF

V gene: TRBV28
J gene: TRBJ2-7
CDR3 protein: CASSFGQHRPRSYEQYF

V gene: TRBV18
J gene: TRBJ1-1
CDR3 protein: CASSLLGVPANTEAFF

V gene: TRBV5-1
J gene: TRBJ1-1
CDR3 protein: CASRMGDTEAFF

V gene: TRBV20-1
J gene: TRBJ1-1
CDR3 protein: CSARAGASGGTEAFF

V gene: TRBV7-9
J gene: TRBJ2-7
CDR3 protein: CASRINRQEQYF

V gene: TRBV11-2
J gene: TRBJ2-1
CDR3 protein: CASNSDGLAGGGEQFF

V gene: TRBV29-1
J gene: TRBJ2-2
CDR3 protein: CSVATGTGETGELFF

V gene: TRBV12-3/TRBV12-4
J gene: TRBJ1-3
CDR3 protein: CASSLAASHSGNTIYF

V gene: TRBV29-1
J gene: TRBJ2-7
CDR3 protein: CSVDSGTHSYEQYF

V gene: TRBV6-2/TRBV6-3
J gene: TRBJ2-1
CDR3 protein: CASVDPNNEQFF

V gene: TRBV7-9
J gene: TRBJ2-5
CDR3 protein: CASSTRAQETQYF

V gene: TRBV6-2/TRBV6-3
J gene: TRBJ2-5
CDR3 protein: CASRPLAERETQYF

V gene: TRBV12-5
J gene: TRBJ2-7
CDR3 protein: CASGQQELAYEQYF

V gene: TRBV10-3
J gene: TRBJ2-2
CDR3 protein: CATLTGTNTGELFF

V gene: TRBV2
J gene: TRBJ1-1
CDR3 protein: CASRKQVKDTEAFF

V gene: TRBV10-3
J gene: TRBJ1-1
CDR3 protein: CAISEGLMNTEAFF

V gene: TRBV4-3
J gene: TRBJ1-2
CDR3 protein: CASSRGRLTGTAFYGYTF

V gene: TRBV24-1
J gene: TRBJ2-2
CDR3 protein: CATSDPVRGTGELFF

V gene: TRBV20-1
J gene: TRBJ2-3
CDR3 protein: CSARGVAGHQYF

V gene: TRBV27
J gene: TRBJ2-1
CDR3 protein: CASIGGAVRRDEQFF

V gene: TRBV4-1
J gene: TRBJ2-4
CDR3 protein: CASSQPGQGGKNIQYF

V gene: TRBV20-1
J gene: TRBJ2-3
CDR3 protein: CSRVGASGGRVDTQYF

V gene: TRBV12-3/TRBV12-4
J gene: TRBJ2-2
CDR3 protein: CASSLLSTGRSGELFF

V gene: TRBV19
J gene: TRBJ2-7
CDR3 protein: CASSIFPGTTYEQYF

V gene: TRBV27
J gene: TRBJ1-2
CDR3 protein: CASSLSPGGINGYTF

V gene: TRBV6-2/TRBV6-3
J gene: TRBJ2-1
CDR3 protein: CASRITGSPSGEQFF

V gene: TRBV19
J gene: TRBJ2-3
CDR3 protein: CASSSLGARGTDTQYF

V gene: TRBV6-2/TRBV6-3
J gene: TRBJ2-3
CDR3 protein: CASSISRGVTDTQYF

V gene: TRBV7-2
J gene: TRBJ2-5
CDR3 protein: CASSSVAGAETQYF

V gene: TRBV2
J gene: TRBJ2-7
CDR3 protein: CASTTGFVDEQYF